The rows below give T cell receptor beta chains drawn from one sample of a study of Ad26.COV2.S vaccination and SARS-CoV-2 variants. TCRdb keeps only in-frame clones here, not all; method: immunoSEQ multiplex PCR. The repertoire holds approximately 400,000 clones, with roughly 85% as singletons. The sequenced sample was peripheral blood, obtained in a trial of Ad26.COV2.S vaccine versus placebo. All receptors derive from a person aged 18-65 years who received the Ad26.COV2.S COVID-19 vaccine or a placebo. Each CDR3 is given with its conserved first and last residue. The D gene is left open where the match is weak. Expanded clones are given a class, and other clones once, few, many or no size at all.

j_call d_call clone_size v_call cdr3_aa cdr3_nt
TRBJ2-3 TRBD2 - TRBV7-9 CASSSASGGGVGDTQYF TGTGCCAGCAGCTCAGCGAGCGGGGGTGGTGTGGGAGATACGCAGTATTTT
TRBJ2-3 - - TRBV2 CASSAPFTDTQYF TGTGCCAGCAGTGCACCTTTTACAGATACGCAGTATTTT
TRBJ2-5 - - TRBV5-5 CASSFGLAQETQYF TGTGCCAGCAGCTTCGGGCTAGCCCAAGAGACCCAGTACTTC
TRBJ1-6 TRBD1 - TRBV3-1/TRBV3-2 CASSLRQGGNSPLHF TGTGCCAGCAGCCTCAGACAGGGAGGTAATTCACCCCTCCACTTT
TRBJ2-1 TRBD2 - TRBV3-1/TRBV3-2 CASSPSGGAYNEQFF TGTGCCAGCAGCCCTAGCGGGGGGGCCTACAATGAGCAGTTCTTC
TRBJ1-2 - few TRBV6-5 CASRSARGYGYTF TGTGCCAGCAGAAGCGCCCGGGGGTATGGCTACACCTTC
TRBJ1-3 - - TRBV6-5 CASSYSNRADTIYF TGTGCCAGCAGTTACTCGAACAGGGCGGACACCATATATTTT
TRBJ1-6 - few TRBV27 CASSLGPSNSPLHF TGTGCCAGCAGTTTGGGGCCGAGTAATTCACCCCTCCACTTT
TRBJ2-3 - once TRBV3-1/TRBV3-2 CASSQWGPSTDTQYF TGTGCCAGCAGCCAATGGGGGCCTAGCACAGATACGCAGTATTTT
TRBJ1-3 - - TRBV6-5 CASSSWTVNTIYF TGTGCCAGCAGTTCCTGGACAGTGAACACCATATATTTT
TRBJ1-4 - - TRBV2 CASSEAHRNEKLFF TGTGCCAGCAGTGAAGCACATAGAAATGAAAAACTGTTTTTT
TRBJ2-7 - - TRBV27 CASSPIDSYEQYF TGTGCCAGCAGTCCCATTGACAGCTACGAGCAGTACTTC
TRBJ2-7 - - TRBV12-3/TRBV12-4 CASSEALALQYF TGTGCCAGCAGCGAAGCCCTTGCTTTACAGTACTTC
TRBJ1-1 TRBD1 - TRBV29-1 CSARQGGGGTEAFF TGCAGCGCCCGACAGGGAGGTGGAGGCACTGAAGCTTTCTTT
TRBJ1-5 - - TRBV6-5 CASSYGGNQPQHF TGTGCCAGCAGTTACGGGGGGAACCAGCCCCAGCATTTT
TRBJ2-5 TRBD1 - TRBV19 CASSISHRGRQETQYF TGTGCCAGTAGTATATCGCACAGGGGGAGGCAAGAGACCCAGTACTTC
TRBJ1-6 - once TRBV7-2 CASRRGSRSPLHF TGTGCCAGCAGGCGGGGGAGTCGTTCACCCCTCCACTTT
TRBJ2-7 - few TRBV10-1 CASSEGYNSGEKSEQYF TGCGCCAGCAGTGAGGGGTATAACTCGGGGGAGAAGAGCGAGCAGTACTTC
TRBJ1-2 - - TRBV19 CASYGHGYTF TGTGCCAGTTACGGACATGGCTACACCTTC
TRBJ2-3 - - TRBV3-1/TRBV3-2 CASSFSASTDTQYF TGTGCCAGCAGCTTTTCAGCTAGCACAGATACGCAGTATTTT
TRBJ2-3 - - TRBV15 CATSRDLGTDTQYF TGTGCCACCAGCAGAGATCTGGGCACAGATACGCAGTATTTT
TRBJ2-2 - once TRBV2 CASNPLVAGSRVNTGELFF TGTGCCAGCAACCCATTAGTGGCAGGGAGTAGGGTGAACACCGGGGAGCTGTTTTTT
TRBJ2-7 TRBD2 - TRBV19 CASSATSGGYYEQYF TGTGCCAGTAGTGCGACTAGCGGGGGTTATTACGAGCAGTACTTC
TRBJ1-4 - - TRBV6-2/TRBV6-3 CASSPRVGGNNEKLFF TGTGCCAGCAGTCCCCGCGTTGGGGGAAATAATGAAAAACTGTTTTTT
TRBJ1-2 - - TRBV7-9 CASSLQGSPGYTF TGTGCCAGCAGCTTACAGGGGTCGCCTGGCTACACCTTC
TRBJ1-2 - - TRBV2 CASSEGPIHGYTF TGTGCCAGCAGTGAAGGACCGATCCACGGCTACACCTTC
TRBJ1-5 - - TRBV30 CAWSSQGGQPQHF TGTGCCTGGAGTAGTCAGGGAGGTCAGCCCCAGCATTTT
TRBJ1-1 TRBD1 - TRBV5-1 CASRRQGASRDEAFF TGCGCCAGCCGGAGACAGGGGGCCTCTCGGGATGAAGCTTTCTTT
TRBJ1-3 - - TRBV30 CAWSVRGSEGGNTIYF TGTGCCTGGAGTGTACGGGGGTCTGAGGGAGGAAACACCATATATTTT
TRBJ2-7 - - TRBV13 CASSSGYEQYF TGTGCCAGCAGCTCAGGCTACGAGCAGTACTTC
TRBJ1-6 TRBD1 - TRBV30 CAWSRDSNNSPLHF TGTGCCTGGTCGAGGGACAGCAATAATTCACCCCTCCACTTT
TRBJ2-2 - - TRBV6-5 CASSTNAGELFF TGTGCCAGCAGTACAAACGCCGGGGAGCTGTTTTTT
TRBJ2-7 - - TRBV12-3/TRBV12-4 CASSWGPKQYF TGTGCCAGCAGTTGGGGACCGAAACAGTACTTC
TRBJ2-3 - - TRBV3-1/TRBV3-2 CASSQTTFWGTDTQYF TGTGCCAGCAGCCAAACCACTTTCTGGGGCACAGATACGCAGTATTTT
TRBJ1-4 - - TRBV27 CASSEGGTTNEKLFF TGTGCCAGCAGCGAAGGGGGGACAACTAATGAAAAACTGTTTTTT
TRBJ1-2 - few TRBV5-1 CASSLRRSTNYGYTF TGCGCCAGCAGCTTGAGGCGGAGTACTAACTATGGCTACACCTTC
TRBJ2-1 - - TRBV27 CASSWEPYNEQFF TGTGCCAGCAGTTGGGAGCCATACAATGAGCAGTTCTTC
TRBJ2-7 TRBD2 few TRBV13 CASSLRGRGSYEQYF TGTGCCAGCAGCTTACGCGGGAGGGGTTCCTACGAGCAGTACTTC
TRBJ1-1 - once TRBV15 CATSRDRTENTEAFF TGTGCCACCAGCAGAGATCGAACGGAGAACACTGAAGCTTTCTTT
TRBJ2-7 - - TRBV7-2 CASGQVSSYEQYF TGTGCCAGCGGGCAGGTCTCCTCCTACGAGCAGTACTTC
TRBJ1-6 - - TRBV6-5 CASRTWQGNSPLHF TGTGCCAGCAGGACATGGCAGGGTAATTCACCCCTCCACTTT
TRBJ1-2 TRBD1 - TRBV19 CASRYQGQGGQGYTF TGTGCCAGCCGCTACCAGGGACAGGGAGGGCAGGGCTACACCTTC